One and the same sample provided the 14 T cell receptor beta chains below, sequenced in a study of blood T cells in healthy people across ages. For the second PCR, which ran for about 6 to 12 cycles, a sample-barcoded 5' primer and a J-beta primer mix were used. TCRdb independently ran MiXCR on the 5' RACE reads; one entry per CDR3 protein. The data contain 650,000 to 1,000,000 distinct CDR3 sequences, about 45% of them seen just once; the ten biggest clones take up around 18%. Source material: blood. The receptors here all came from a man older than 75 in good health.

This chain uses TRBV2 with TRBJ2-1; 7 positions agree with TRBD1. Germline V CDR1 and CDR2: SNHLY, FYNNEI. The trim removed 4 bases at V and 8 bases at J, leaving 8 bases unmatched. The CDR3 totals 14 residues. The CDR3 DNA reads TGTGCCAGCAGTGCTGACAGGGCAGTTGATGAGCAGTTCTTC. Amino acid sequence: CASSADRAVDEQFF.

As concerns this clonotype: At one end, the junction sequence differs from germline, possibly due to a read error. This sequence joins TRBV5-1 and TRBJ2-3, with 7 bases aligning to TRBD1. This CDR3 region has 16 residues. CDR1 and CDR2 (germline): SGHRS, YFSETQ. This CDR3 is CTSSLEDRSSTDTQYF. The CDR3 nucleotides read TGCACCAGCAGCTTGGAGGACAGGTCTAGCACAGATACGCAGTATTTT.

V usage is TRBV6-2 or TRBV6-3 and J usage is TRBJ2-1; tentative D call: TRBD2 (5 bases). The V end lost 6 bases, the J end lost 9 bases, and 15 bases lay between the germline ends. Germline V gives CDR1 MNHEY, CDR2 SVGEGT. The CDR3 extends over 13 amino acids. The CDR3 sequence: CASSRPRAVEQFF. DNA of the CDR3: TGTGCCAGCAGCCGACCGAGGGCCGTTGAGCAGTTCTTC.

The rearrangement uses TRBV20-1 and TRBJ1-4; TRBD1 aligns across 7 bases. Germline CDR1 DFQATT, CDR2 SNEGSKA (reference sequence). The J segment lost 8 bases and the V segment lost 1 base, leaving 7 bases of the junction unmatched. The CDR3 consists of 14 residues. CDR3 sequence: CSARAPGQREKLFF. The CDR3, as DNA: TGCAGTGCTAGAGCCCCGGGACAGCGGGAAAAACTGTTTTTT.

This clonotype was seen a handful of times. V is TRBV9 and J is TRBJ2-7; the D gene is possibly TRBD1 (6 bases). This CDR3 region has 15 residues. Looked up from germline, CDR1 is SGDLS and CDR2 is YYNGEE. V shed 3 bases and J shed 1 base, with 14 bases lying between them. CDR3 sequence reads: CASSATGDPSYEQYF. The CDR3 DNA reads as TGTGCCAGCAGCGCGACAGGTGATCCTTCCTACGAGCAGTACTTC.

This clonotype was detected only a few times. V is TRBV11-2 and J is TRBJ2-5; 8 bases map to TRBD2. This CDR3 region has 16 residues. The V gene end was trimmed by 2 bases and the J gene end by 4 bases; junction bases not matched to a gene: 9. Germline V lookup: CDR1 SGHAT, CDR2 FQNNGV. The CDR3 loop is CASSLRSVLAGETQYF. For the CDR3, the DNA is TGTGCCAGCAGCTTAAGATCAGTCCTAGCGGGAGAGACCCAGTACTTC. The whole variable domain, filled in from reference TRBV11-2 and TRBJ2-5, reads EAGVAQSPRYKIIEKRQSVAFWCNPISGHATLYWYQQILGQGPKLLIQFQNNGVVDDSQLPKDRFSAERLKGVDSTLKIQPAKLEDSAVYLCASSLRSVLAGETQYFGPGTRLLVL.

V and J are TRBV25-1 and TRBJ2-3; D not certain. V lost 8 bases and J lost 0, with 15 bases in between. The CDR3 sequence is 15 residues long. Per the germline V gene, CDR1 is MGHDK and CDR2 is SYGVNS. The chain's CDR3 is CASAQTSTSTDTQYF. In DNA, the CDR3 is TGTGCCAGCGCCCAAACTTCGACTAGCACAGATACGCAGTATTTT.

CDR3 protein: CASSLDGTNYEQYF. In nucleotides, the CDR3 is TGTGCCAGCAGTTTAGACGGGACTAACTACGAGCAGTACTTC. This chain joins TRBV27 and TRBJ2-5, with 7 bases aligning to TRBD2. Matching the DNA end better, TRBJ2-7 makes the J call doubtful. Germline CDR1 reads MNHEY; CDR2 reads SMNVEV (reference sequence). The CDR3 sequence is 14 residues long.

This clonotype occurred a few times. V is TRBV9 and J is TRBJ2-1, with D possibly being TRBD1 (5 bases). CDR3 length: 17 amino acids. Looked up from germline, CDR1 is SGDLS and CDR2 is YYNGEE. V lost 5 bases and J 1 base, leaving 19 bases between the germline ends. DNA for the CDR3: TGTGCCAGCAGGCTTTTAGACAGCCCAGTTTCCTACAATGAGCAGTTCTTC. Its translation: CASRLLDSPVSYNEQFF.

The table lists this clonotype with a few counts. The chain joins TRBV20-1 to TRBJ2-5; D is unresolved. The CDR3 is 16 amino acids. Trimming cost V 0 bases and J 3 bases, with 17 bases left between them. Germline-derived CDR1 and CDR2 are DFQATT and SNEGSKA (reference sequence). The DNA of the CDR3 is TGCAGTGCTAGAGATCCACAGAAACCGAAAAAAGAGACCCAGTACTTC. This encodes CSARDPQKPKKETQYF.

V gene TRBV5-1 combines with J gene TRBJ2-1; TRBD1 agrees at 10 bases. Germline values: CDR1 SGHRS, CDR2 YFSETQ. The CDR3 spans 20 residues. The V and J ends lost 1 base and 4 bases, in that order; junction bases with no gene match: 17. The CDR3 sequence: CASSLPGLTGGEKRYNEQFF. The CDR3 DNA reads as TGCGCCAGCAGCTTGCCCGGACTGACAGGGGGCGAAAAAAGGTACAATGAGCAGTTCTTC.

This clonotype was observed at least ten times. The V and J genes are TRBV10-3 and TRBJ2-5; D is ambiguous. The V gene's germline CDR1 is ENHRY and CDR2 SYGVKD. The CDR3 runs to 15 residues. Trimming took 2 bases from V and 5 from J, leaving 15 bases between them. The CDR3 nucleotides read TGTGCCATCAGTGAGGGGCAAGACCACCGGGAGACCCAGTACTTC. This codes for CAISEGQDHRETQYF.

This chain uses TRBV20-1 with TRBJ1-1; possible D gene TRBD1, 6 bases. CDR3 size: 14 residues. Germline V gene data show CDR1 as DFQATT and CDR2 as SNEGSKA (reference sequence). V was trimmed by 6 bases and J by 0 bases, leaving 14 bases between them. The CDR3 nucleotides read TGCAGTGCCAAGCACGGGACAATGAACACTGAAGCTTTCTTT. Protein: CSAKHGTMNTEAFF.

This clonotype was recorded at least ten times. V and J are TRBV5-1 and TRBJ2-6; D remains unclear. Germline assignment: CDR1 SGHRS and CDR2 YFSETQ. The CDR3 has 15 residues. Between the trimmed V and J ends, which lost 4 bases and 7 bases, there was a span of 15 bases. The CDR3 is CASSRDLGFANVLTF. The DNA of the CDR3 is TGCGCCAGCAGCCGCGACTTAGGTTTCGCCAACGTCCTGACTTTC.